These T cell receptor beta chains were read from a single sample in a study of human T cells and chemical hapten exposure. TCRdb passed the RACE reads through MiXCR, listing each CDR3 protein once. Counted here are approximately 32,000 distinct CDR3 sequences, over 4.5% occurring once; the ten biggest clones make up around 6%. The source was whole blood, collected in connection with sensitization to the hapten diphenylcyclopropenone (DPC). The origin of the receptors is a young man with alopecia areata. Some clones in this sample may be carry-over from other donors' samples. CDR3s include the opening cysteine and the closing phenylalanine or tryptophan. The order of the fields is J gene, clone size, D gene, V gene, CDR3 DNA, CDR3 protein. D genes are given only for firm matches. Part of the rows lack a size; the others show once, few, many or a class for expanded clones.

>TRBJ2-7|medium-sized|.|TRBV29-1
TGCAGCGTCAGGACTGGGGGAGCCTACGAGCAGTACTTC
CSVRTGGAYEQYF
>TRBJ2-7|many|TRBD1|TRBV3-1
TGTGCCAGCAGCCCACAGGGGGCGCAGGGTTCCTACGAGCAGTACTTC
CASSPQGAQGSYEQYF
>TRBJ2-2|many|TRBD1|TRBV7-9
TGTGCCAGCATCCTAGGGGGCCCGAACACCGGGGAGCTGTTTTTT
CASILGGPNTGELFF
>TRBJ1-1|few|.|TRBV11-2
TGTGCCAGCAGCTTAGTGACCCTAGCCCCTGGGGCTGAAGCTTTCTTT
CASSLVTLAPGAEAFF
>TRBJ2-1|many|.|TRBV29-1
TGCAGCGTTCCACTCGAACCACCCGATGAGCAGTTCTTC
CSVPLEPPDEQFF
>TRBJ2-2|many|TRBD1|TRBV15
TGTGCCACCAGCGGACAGGGGAACGGGGAGCTGTTTTTT
CATSGQGNGELFF
>TRBJ1-1|few|.|TRBV7-9
TGTGCCAGCACCCACCCGCTGGGGGATCGGAACACTGAAGCTTTCTTT
CASTHPLGDRNTEAFF
>TRBJ2-2|many|.|TRBV6-5
TGTGCCAGCAGTTACGGACCAATGAACACCGGGGAGCTGTTTTTT
CASSYGPMNTGELFF
>TRBJ2-3|few|TRBD1|TRBV24-1
TGTGCCACCAGGCAACAGGGGACGAACACAGATACGCAGTATTTT
CATRQQGTNTDTQYF
>TRBJ2-3|many|.|TRBV3-1
TGTGCCAGCAGCCTAACCTGGGATACGCAGTATTTT
CASSLTWDTQYF
>TRBJ2-3|many|.|TRBV24-1
TGTGCCACCAGTGATAGGGGCACAGATACGCAGTATTTT
CATSDRGTDTQYF
>TRBJ2-7|many|.|TRBV6-2/TRBV6-3
TGTGCCAGCAGTTACTCGAGCGAGACCAGCTCCTACGAGCAGTACTTC
CASSYSSETSSYEQYF
>TRBJ2-7|many|TRBD2|TRBV19
TGTGCCAGTTCGTGGAGCGGGAGCCGCGAGCAGTACTTC
CASSWSGSREQYF
>TRBJ2-5|many|.|TRBV24-1
TGTGCCACCAGTGATCCCGGACCGGGGGAGACCCAGTACTTC
CATSDPGPGETQYF
>TRBJ2-2|many|TRBD2|TRBV2
TGTGCCAGCAGCCTACTAGCGGGGGGCACCGGGGAGCTGTTTTTT
CASSLLAGGTGELFF
>TRBJ2-6|many|TRBD1|TRBV28
TGTGCCAGCAGTCCCCCCCCCGAGGACAGGGTATTATTTGGGGCCAACGTCCTGACTTTC
CASSPPPEDRVLFGANVLTF
>TRBJ2-7|many|.|TRBV27
TGTGCCAGCAGTCTCCTTTTCCCCTACGAGCAGTACTTC
CASSLLFPYEQYF
>TRBJ2-5|many|.|TRBV15
TGTGCCACCAGCAGAGATTCTGAGACCCAGTACTTC
CATSRDSETQYF
>TRBJ2-4|many|.|TRBV29-1
TGCAGCGTTGTTGCAGGGAAGTTGGCCAAAAACATTCAGTACTTC
CSVVAGKLAKNIQYF
>TRBJ2-7|many|TRBD1|TRBV7-2
TGTGCCAGCAGCTCACAGGGGCGCGAGCAGTACTTC
CASSSQGREQYF
>TRBJ2-5|many|.|TRBV10-1
TGCGCCAGCAGTGAGTCCCTGGAGGAGACCCAGTACTTC
CASSESLEETQYF
>TRBJ1-2|many|TRBD1|TRBV18
TGTGCCAGCTCAGACAGGGGGCCCTCCAACTATGGCTACACCTTC
CASSDRGPSNYGYTF
>TRBJ2-5|.|.|TRBV4-1
TGCGCCGGCAGCCAAGGTCAGCAAGAGACCCAGTACTTC
CAGSQGQQETQYF
>TRBJ2-1|many|.|TRBV6-2/TRBV6-3
TGTGCCAGCAGTTCCACAGGGAATGAGCAGTTCTTC
CASSSTGNEQFF
>TRBJ1-1|many|.|TRBV15
TGTGCCACCAGCAGAGATCAGGAGACTGAAGCTTTCTTT
CATSRDQETEAFF
>TRBJ2-5|many|.|TRBV20-1
TGCAGTGCTAGAAGCGAGGGGGAGCCGTCCCAGTACTTC
CSARSEGEPSQYF
>TRBJ2-2|many|TRBD2|TRBV5-4
TGTGCCAGCAGCTTGTTTGGTAGCGGGAGAATGGACACCGGGGAGCTGTTTTTT
CASSLFGSGRMDTGELFF
>TRBJ1-4|.|TRBD1|TRBV7-9
TGTGCCAGCAGCTTGACAGGGGCAACTAATGAAAAACTGTTTTTT
CASSLTGATNEKLFF
>TRBJ2-5|many|TRBD2|TRBV12-3/TRBV12-4
TGTGCCAGCAGAAAAACTAGCGGGGGTAGTGAGACCCAGTACTTC
CASRKTSGGSETQYF
>TRBJ1-1|few|.|TRBV29-1
TGCAGCGTCAGACTCGCGAACACTGAAGCTTTCTTT
CSVRLANTEAFF
>TRBJ2-3|many|TRBD2|TRBV4-2
TGTGCCAGCAGCCCCTTACTAGCGGGGGGGACAGATACGCAGTATTTT
CASSPLLAGGTDTQYF
>TRBJ1-2|many|.|TRBV6-2/TRBV6-3
TGTGCCAGCAGCCGTAACTATGGCTACACCTTC
CASSRNYGYTF
>TRBJ1-4|many|TRBD1|TRBV12-3/TRBV12-4
TGTGCCAGCAGTTCCCGCGACAGGGGCGAGGAAAAACTGTTTTTT
CASSSRDRGEEKLFF
>TRBJ1-5|many|.|TRBV2
TGTGCCAGCAGGCCGGACGGAGATCAGCCCCAGCATTTT
CASRPDGDQPQHF
>TRBJ1-5|many|.|TRBV6-1
TGTGCCAGCAGTTACCGACAGGCCGGGGAGCCCCAGCATTTT
CASSYRQAGEPQHF
>TRBJ2-3|many|TRBD2|TRBV6-6
TGTGCCAGCAGTTATGCCCGCTATGGACTAGCGAGAGGAGATTCTAGCACAGATACGCAGTATTTT
CASSYARYGLARGDSSTDTQYF
>TRBJ2-7|many|TRBD2|TRBV13
TGTGCCAGCAGGATGACTAGCGGGGGCCGCTACGAGCAGTACTTC
CASRMTSGGRYEQYF
>TRBJ2-1|many|.|TRBV7-2
TGTGCCAGCAGCTTAGGAGCCCCTGAGCAGTTCTTC
CASSLGAPEQFF
>TRBJ1-5|medium-sized|TRBD1|TRBV30
TGTGCCTGGAGCGGCAGGGGGAACCAGCCCCAGCATTTT
CAWSGRGNQPQHF
>TRBJ1-1|many|.|TRBV18
TGTGCCAGCTCACCGGACATCAACACTGAAGCTTTCTTT
CASSPDINTEAFF
>TRBJ2-1|many|TRBD2|TRBV28
TGTGCCAGCAGTTCCCCGGGACTAGCGGGTTCTTACAATGAGCAGTTCTTC
CASSSPGLAGSYNEQFF
>TRBJ2-2|many|.|TRBV29-1
TGCAGCGTTGAGACGCCTGGGAGAAGGAGCGGGGAGCTGTTTTTT
CSVETPGRRSGELFF
>TRBJ2-1|many|.|TRBV20-1
TGCAGTGCTAACCCGGACCGTTCCTACAATGAGCAGTTCTTC
CSANPDRSYNEQFF
>TRBJ2-2|many|TRBD2|TRBV3-1
TGTGCCAGCAGCTTCTGGACTAGCGGGAACGCGAACACCGGGGAGCTGGAGCTGTTTTTT
CASSFWTSGNANTGELELFF
>TRBJ1-5|many|.|TRBV6-2/TRBV6-3
TGTGCCAGCAGTTGGAAAATGAGCAATCAGCCCCAGCATTTT
CASSWKMSNQPQHF
>TRBJ2-5|many|.|TRBV6-5
TGTGCCAGCAGCCTTGACCCGGCTAGAGTGGAAGAGACCCAGTACTTC
CASSLDPARVEETQYF
>TRBJ1-1|many|.|TRBV18
TGTGCCAGCTCACCCGGACGCACCATGAGGAACACTGAAGCTTTCTTT
CASSPGRTMRNTEAFF
>TRBJ2-2|many|TRBD2|TRBV20-1
TGCAGTGCTAGGACTAGCGGGAGGTCGAACACCGGGGAGCTGTTTTTT
CSARTSGRSNTGELFF
>TRBJ2-3|many|.|TRBV7-2
TGTGCCAGCAGCTTACAAGGGGATACGCAGTATTTT
CASSLQGDTQYF
>TRBJ2-3|many|TRBD2|TRBV12-3/TRBV12-4
TGTGCCAGCAGTCCTCTCATCCCTAGCGGGGGGGCAGATACGCAGTATTTT
CASSPLIPSGGADTQYF
>TRBJ1-2|many|TRBD1|TRBV20-1
TGCAGTGCTAGAGATCAGGACAGGGCGGACACCTTC
CSARDQDRADTF
>TRBJ1-2|many|.|TRBV19
TGTGCCAGTAGTGCGACAGGCTCCTATGGCTACACCTTC
CASSATGSYGYTF
>TRBJ2-2|many|.|TRBV10-2
TGCGCCAGCAGTGAGGGCCAGGTCCACACCGGGGAGCTGTTTTTT
CASSEGQVHTGELFF
>TRBJ1-6|many|TRBD1|TRBV7-2
TGTGCCAGCAGCTTAGCACCTGGACAGGACCTCAATTCACCCCTCCACTTT
CASSLAPGQDLNSPLHF
>TRBJ2-1|many|TRBD2|TRBV4-2
TGTGCCAGTCTTCGTGGCGGGGGGTCCGAGAATGAGCAGTTCTTC
CASLRGGGSENEQFF
>TRBJ1-4|many|TRBD1|TRBV29-1
TGCAGCGTTGTAGTAGGGGGACAGGAAAAACTGTTTTTT
CSVVVGGQEKLFF
>TRBJ2-5|many|TRBD1|TRBV20-1
TGCAGTGCCTTCCGGACAGGGAGCACCCAAGAGACCCAGTACTTC
CSAFRTGSTQETQYF
>TRBJ1-2|many|.|TRBV6-2/TRBV6-3
TGTGCCAGCAGTGACGCAGGGAAGGACTATGGCTACACCTTC
CASSDAGKDYGYTF
>TRBJ1-2|many|.|TRBV2
TGTGCCAGTTACTCAGGGTGGGAAAACTATGGCTACACCTTC
CASYSGWENYGYTF
>TRBJ1-2|many|.|TRBV12-3/TRBV12-4
TGTGCCAGCAGCCCAACAGAGAACTATGGCTACACCTTC
CASSPTENYGYTF